The 30 T cell receptor beta chains given below trace back to one sample, sequenced in a study of blood T cell repertoires in COVID-19. Profiled with immunoSEQ multiplex PCR; TCRdb holds only in-frame clones, not every one. The repertoire holds 250,000 or so clones, with around 84% as singletons. Source material: peripheral blood. These receptors originate from a woman between 35 and 50 years old who had recovered from COVID-19.

This clone was seen a handful of times. The chain carries TRBV30 and TRBJ1-5; D might be TRBD1 (6 bases). CDR1 is GTSNPN and CDR2 is SVGIG in the germline V gene (reference sequence). V lost 0 bases and J 7 bases, leaving 16 bases between the germline ends. CDR3 length: 15 amino acids. The CDR3: CAWSVKGWGGQPQHF. The CDR3 DNA is TGTGCCTGGAGTGTAAAGGGCTGGGGGGGCCAGCCCCAGCATTTT.

The gene calls are TRBV5-4 and TRBJ2-5; 14 bases are shared with TRBD2. The CDR3 covers 14 residues. Germline V gene sequence: CDR1 SGHNT, CDR2 YYREEE (reference sequence). V lost 3 bases and J lost 7; bases outside the gene matches: 2. The CDR3 bases are TGTGCCAGCAGCTCGACTAGCGGGGGGGGGACCCAGTACTTC. This codes for CASSSTSGGGTQYF.

The chain joins TRBV18 to TRBJ1-5, with 10 bases matching TRBD1. The V gene's germline CDR1 is KGHSH and CDR2 LQKENI. Germline trimming cut 3 bases from V and 4 bases from J; bases unmatched to any gene: 3. The CDR3 runs 15 residues. The CDR3 DNA reads as TGTGCCAGCTCACCGGGGACAGGGGATAATCAGCCCCAGCATTTT. It specifies CASSPGTGDNQPQHF.

J is TRBJ2-7 and V is TRBV28; D uncertain. The CDR3 totals 13 residues. Germline V gives CDR1 MDHEN, CDR2 SYDVKM. Trimming cost V 1 base and J 6 bases, with 10 bases left between them. The DNA for the CDR3 is TGTGCCAGCAGTTTATTGGAGTCGGGCGAGCAGTACTTC. Translated: CASSLLESGEQYF.

J is TRBJ2-3 and V is TRBV9; the match to TRBD1 covers 11 bases. Per the germline V gene, CDR1 is SGDLS and CDR2 is YYNGEE. The CDR3 spans 15 residues. V shed 7 bases and J 4 bases; nucleotides not matched to a gene: 8. CDR3 DNA sequence: TGTGCCAGCGGTCTGGGGACAGGGGGATCAGATACGCAGTATTTT. Translating gives CASGLGTGGSDTQYF.

The chain joins TRBV7-9 to TRBJ2-7; no firm D call. CDR1 is SEHNR and CDR2 is FQNEAQ in the germline V gene (reference sequence). The V gene lost 5 bases and the J gene lost 5 bases, with 10 bases spanning the gap. This CDR3 comprises 12 residues. This CDR3 is CASSPTNHEQYF. CDR3 DNA sequence: TGTGCCAGCAGCCCAACTAACCACGAGCAGTACTTC.

J is TRBJ2-1 and V is TRBV20-1; perhaps TRBD2 as D (5 bases). The CDR3 totals 10 residues. Germline CDR1 and CDR2: DFQATT and SNEGSKA (reference sequence). Trimming took off 6 bases at V and 13 bases at J, with 13 bases between the two ends. The CDR3 region is CSAHTGSQFF. The CDR3, as DNA: TGCAGTGCGCACACGGGATCACAGTTCTTC.

The genes are TRBV18 and TRBJ2-3, with D possibly being TRBD2 (5 bases). The V end lost 6 bases, the J end lost 3 bases, and 22 bases lay between the germline ends. Germline values: CDR1 KGHSH, CDR2 LQKENI. This CDR3 is 17 amino acids long. CDR3 protein: CASSQSESARGTDTQYF. As DNA, the CDR3 is TGTGCCAGCTCCCAATCAGAGTCTGCAAGAGGGACAGATACGCAGTATTTT.

J is TRBJ2-3 and V is TRBV18; D unclear. CDR3 length equals 14 residues. The V and J ends lost 2 bases and 2 bases respectively, with 8 bases between them. Per germline, CDR1 KGHSH and CDR2 LQKENI. This CDR3 reads CASSPTENTDTQYF. The CDR3 nucleotides are TGTGCCAGCTCACCAACAGAAAACACAGATACGCAGTATTTT.

The chain uses TRBV5-1 and TRBJ1-1, with 9 nucleotides matching TRBD1. Germline lookup yields CDR1 SGHRS and CDR2 YFSETQ. CDR3 size: 16 residues. The V segment lost 4 bases and the J segment 7 bases; nucleotides outside the gene matches: 14. CDR3 sequence (DNA): TGCGCCAGCAGCCCCTTCGCAAAACAGGGGGCTGGTGAAGCTTTCTTT. This translates into CASSPFAKQGAGEAFF.

The CDR3 spells CASSSLGHSRTEAFF. The CDR3 DNA sequence: TGTGCCAGCAGTTCTCTTGGTCACAGTCGCACTGAAGCTTTCTTT. The J gene is TRBJ1-1, the V gene TRBV28; unclear D gene. Trimming took off 4 bases at V and 4 bases at J, with 16 bases between the two ends. The CDR3 length is 15 residues. In germline, CDR1 is MDHEN, CDR2 SYDVKM.

The chain combines TRBV5-1 with TRBJ2-5; 9 positions match TRBD2. CDR1 is SGHRS, CDR2 YFSETQ, per germline. Trimming cost V 0 bases and J 5 bases; bases outside gene matches: 8. The CDR3 extends over 16 amino acids. The CDR3 nucleotides are TGCGCCAGCAGCTTGGGATATATAGCGGGGGAGGAGACCCAGTACTTC. It codes for CASSLGYIAGEETQYF. The variable domain in full, with the rest retrieved from reference TRBV5-1 and TRBJ2-5, is KAGVTQTPRYLIKTRGQQVTLSCSPISGHRSVSWYQQTPGQGLQFLFEYFSETQRNKGNFPGRFSGRQFSNSRSEMNVSTLELGDSALYLCASSLGYIAGEETQYFGPGTRLLVL.

This clone was counted once. The chain uses TRBV6-5 and TRBJ1-1; TRBD1 might be the D (5 bases). V was clipped by 4 bases and J by 1 base, with 13 bases between them. This CDR3 is built from 15 residues. CDR1 and CDR2 (germline): MNHEY, SVGAGI. As DNA, the CDR3 is TGTGCCAGCAGTTTAAAGACAGCGACGAACACTGAAGCTTTCTTT. This codes for CASSLKTATNTEAFF.

V usage is TRBV7-9 and J usage is TRBJ2-7; D possibly corresponds to TRBD1 (6 bases). Trimming took 3 bases from V and 5 from J, leaving 14 bases between them. CDR1 is SEHNR and CDR2 is FQNEAQ in the germline V gene (reference sequence). This CDR3 region has 14 residues. In DNA, the CDR3 is TGTGCCAGCAGCTTGACGACAGGCCTTAACGAGCAGTACTTC. This codes for CASSLTTGLNEQYF.

V usage is TRBV5-1 and J usage is TRBJ2-3, with TRBD2 identical over 7 bases. CDR3 length equals 15 residues. Germline assignment: CDR1 SGHRS and CDR2 YFSETQ. Trimming took 3 bases from V and 3 from J; bases not matched to a gene: 7. The CDR3 protein is CASSSDGGTTDTQYF. The CDR3 DNA follows: TGCGCCAGCAGCTCGGACGGGGGGACGACAGATACGCAGTATTTT.

The genes are TRBV28 and TRBJ1-1; 7 bases fit TRBD1. Losses at the gene ends were 7 bases for V and 5 bases for J; bases not matched to a gene: 10. CDR1 and CDR2 (germline): MDHEN, SYDVKM. CDR3 length equals 14 residues. The CDR3: CASTEGAEETEAFF. For the CDR3, the DNA is TGTGCCAGCACCGAGGGGGCTGAGGAAACTGAAGCTTTCTTT.

DNA of the CDR3: TGCGCCAGCAGCTCCCAGGGACAGAGCACAGATACGCAGTATTTT. Translating it yields CASSSQGQSTDTQYF. This chain links TRBV5-1 with TRBJ2-3; 7 bases match TRBD1. The V gene end was trimmed by 3 bases and the J gene end by 0 bases; junction bases not matched to a gene: 4. Germline V lookup: CDR1 SGHRS, CDR2 YFSETQ. This CDR3 contains 15 residues. The variable domain in full, completed from reference TRBV5-1 and TRBJ2-3, reads KAGVTQTPRYLIKTRGQQVTLSCSPISGHRSVSWYQQTPGQGLQFLFEYFSETQRNKGNFPGRFSGRQFSNSRSEMNVSTLELGDSALYLCASSSQGQSTDTQYFGPGTRLTVL.

As concerns this clone: A read error is possible here, since a much larger clone lies one base away. V and J are TRBV6-5 and TRBJ1-1; D unclear. The CDR3 is 13 amino acids. The V end was cut by 2 bases, the J end by 1 base, with 5 bases between. Germline CDR1 reads MNHEY; CDR2 reads SVGAGI. CDR3 DNA sequence: TGTGCCAGCAGTTACGCGGAGAACACTGAAGCTTTCTTT. Protein product: CASSYAENTEAFF.

The CDR3 coding sequence is TGTGCCACCAGCGGGGACAGTAGCACCTACGAGCAGTACTTC. This sequence encodes CATSGDSSTYEQYF. V usage is TRBV24-1 and J usage is TRBJ2-7; TRBD1 matches 7 bases. This CDR3 comprises 14 residues. Trimming at V came to 7 bases and at J to 2 bases, leaving 7 bases not matched to a gene. Germline V lookup: CDR1 KGHDR, CDR2 SFDVKD.

Comment on this clone: One end of the junction does not line up with germline, which may come from a read error. CDR3 bases: TGTGCCTGGAGTCTGACAGGGAGTCGCCTCTTC. Translated: CAWSLTGSRLF. The chain has TRBV30 and TRBJ1-2, with 7 bases that match TRBD1. The CDR3 totals 11 residues. The germline V gene has CDR1 GTSNPN and CDR2 SVGIG (reference sequence).

This chain uses TRBV7-2 with TRBJ1-3; D is unresolved. The CDR3 spans 14 residues. Germline lookup yields CDR1 SGHTA and CDR2 FQGNSA. With 1 base removed from V and 7 bases from J, the gap between germline ends came to 11 bases. CDR3 sequence reads: CASSLDRGRNTIYF. In DNA form, the CDR3 reads TGTGCCAGCAGCTTAGATAGAGGGCGGAACACCATATATTTT.

This clone appeared a few times. The J gene is TRBJ1-2, the V gene TRBV12-3 or TRBV12-4; 7 nucleotides line up with TRBD1. The CDR3 sequence is 13 residues long. V dropped 7 bases and J dropped 10; count of bases not matched to a gene: 12. The DNA of the CDR3 is TGTGCCAGCACCCGTGACAGGGTGGGAGCCTACACCTTC. Protein product: CASTRDRVGAYTF.

CDR3 region: CASSLGDSSTYGYTF. CDR3 in DNA: TGTGCCAGCAGCTTAGGGGACTCGTCTACCTATGGCTACACCTTC. The V and J genes are TRBV7-9 and TRBJ1-2, with a possible D match to TRBD1 (5 bases). V was cut by 1 base and J by 4 bases, with 13 bases left in between. The length of the CDR3 is 15 residues. Germline V gene data show CDR1 as SEHNR and CDR2 as FQNEAQ (reference sequence).

This chain uses TRBV29-1 with TRBJ1-1, with TRBD1 matching 7 bases. V gave up 6 bases and J gave up 7 bases; unmatched junction bases: 11. CDR3 length: 13 residues. The germline gives CDR1 SQVTM, CDR2 ANQGSEA. In nucleotides, the CDR3 is TGCAGCGTGGGCAACAGGGGTTCCGGTGAAGCTTTCTTT. Residues: CSVGNRGSGEAFF. Filled out from reference TRBV29-1 and TRBJ1-1, the complete variable domain reads SAVISQKPSRDICQRGTSLTIQCQVDSQVTMMFWYRQQPGQSLTLIATANQGSEATYESGFVIDKFPISRPNLTFSTLTVSNMSPEDSSIYLCSVGNRGSGEAFFGQGTRLTVV.

The chain links TRBV14 to TRBJ1-4, with 8 nucleotides matching TRBD1. The CDR3 has 13 amino acids. With V trimmed by 0 bases and J by 13 bases, 4 bases remained unmatched. Germline V gene data show CDR1 as SGHDN and CDR2 as FVKESK. CDR3 region: CASSQDRGHRLFF. In DNA form, the CDR3 reads TGTGCCAGCAGCCAAGACAGGGGGCATCGACTGTTTTTT.

The CDR3 region has the DNA TGTGCCAGCGGAAACGCCGCACAGAGCTATGGCTACACCTTC. As protein: CASGNAAQSYGYTF. The V call is TRBV2, the J call TRBJ1-2; unclear D gene. CDR1 SNHLY and CDR2 FYNNEI come from the germline V gene. The CDR3 spans 14 residues. Trimming shortened V by 8 bases and J by 4 bases, and 17 bases separated the two germline ends.

The V and J genes are TRBV7-3 and TRBJ2-1, with 7 bases that match TRBD1. Germline V gene data show CDR1 as SGHTA and CDR2 as FQGTGA. With 3 bases clipped from V and 3 bases from J, the junction kept 5 bases outside the gene matches. The length of the CDR3 is 15 residues. The CDR3 DNA sequence: TGTGCCAGCAGCTTTGATGGACAGGACTACAATGAGCAGTTCTTC. Translating gives CASSFDGQDYNEQFF.

The chain carries TRBV4-2 and TRBJ2-3; no firm D call. Between the trimmed V and J ends, which lost 4 bases and 3 bases, there was a span of 5 bases. Germline CDR1 and CDR2: LGHNA and YNFKEQ. CDR3 length equals 12 residues. In DNA, the CDR3 is TGTGCCAGCAGCCGCACTACAGATACGCAGTATTTT. This gives the protein CASSRTTDTQYF.

The chain couples TRBV7-9 to TRBJ1-1; perhaps TRBD1 as D (5 bases). V shed 2 bases and J shed 6 bases, with 22 bases lying between them. This CDR3 spans 17 amino acids. The germline V gene encodes CDR1 SEHNR and CDR2 FQNEAQ (reference sequence). CDR3 nucleotide sequence: TGTGCCAGCAGCTTACCTTGGGGGGAGCAACATGAAGCTGAAGCTTTCTTT. Amino acids: CASSLPWGEQHEAEAFF.

The chain joins TRBV7-9 to TRBJ2-4, with D perhaps TRBD2 (7 bases). CDR3 length: 16 amino acids. Germline CDR1 is SEHNR and CDR2 is FQNEAQ (reference sequence). V was pared by 7 bases and J by 1 base, with 17 bases between. The CDR3 sequence: CASTQWGGEAKNIQYF. The CDR3 DNA is TGTGCCAGCACCCAGTGGGGGGGCGAGGCCAAAAACATTCAGTACTTC.